This paragraph reports one T cell receptor beta chain. The germline V gene has CDR1 LGHNA and CDR2 YNFKEQ. This CDR3 is 14 amino acids long. V gave up 1 base and J gave up 5 bases, with 11 bases separating them. It was 9.5 to 10 milliliters of peripheral blood that were drawn from each donor. The use of a sample-barcoded 5' primer and a J-beta primer mix characterized a second PCR of roughly 6 to 12 cycles. With 12 random nucleotides, a template-switch adaptor tagged each individual cDNA molecule. TCRdb re-analysed the 5' RACE reads in MiXCR, keeping a single row per CDR3 protein. The table records about 800,000 distinct CDR3 sequences, roughly 64% of them present only once. This sample is drawn from a study of blood T cells in healthy people across ages.

This rearrangement joins TRBV4-2 to TRBJ1-2; a possible D gene is TRBD1 (6 bases). The TCR originated in a man aged 25 to 40 in good health. The sequencing input was blood. CDR3 coding DNA: TGTGCCAGCAGCCAAGGGGGAGGGGGATATGGCTACACCTTC. It codes for CASSQGGGGYGYTF.